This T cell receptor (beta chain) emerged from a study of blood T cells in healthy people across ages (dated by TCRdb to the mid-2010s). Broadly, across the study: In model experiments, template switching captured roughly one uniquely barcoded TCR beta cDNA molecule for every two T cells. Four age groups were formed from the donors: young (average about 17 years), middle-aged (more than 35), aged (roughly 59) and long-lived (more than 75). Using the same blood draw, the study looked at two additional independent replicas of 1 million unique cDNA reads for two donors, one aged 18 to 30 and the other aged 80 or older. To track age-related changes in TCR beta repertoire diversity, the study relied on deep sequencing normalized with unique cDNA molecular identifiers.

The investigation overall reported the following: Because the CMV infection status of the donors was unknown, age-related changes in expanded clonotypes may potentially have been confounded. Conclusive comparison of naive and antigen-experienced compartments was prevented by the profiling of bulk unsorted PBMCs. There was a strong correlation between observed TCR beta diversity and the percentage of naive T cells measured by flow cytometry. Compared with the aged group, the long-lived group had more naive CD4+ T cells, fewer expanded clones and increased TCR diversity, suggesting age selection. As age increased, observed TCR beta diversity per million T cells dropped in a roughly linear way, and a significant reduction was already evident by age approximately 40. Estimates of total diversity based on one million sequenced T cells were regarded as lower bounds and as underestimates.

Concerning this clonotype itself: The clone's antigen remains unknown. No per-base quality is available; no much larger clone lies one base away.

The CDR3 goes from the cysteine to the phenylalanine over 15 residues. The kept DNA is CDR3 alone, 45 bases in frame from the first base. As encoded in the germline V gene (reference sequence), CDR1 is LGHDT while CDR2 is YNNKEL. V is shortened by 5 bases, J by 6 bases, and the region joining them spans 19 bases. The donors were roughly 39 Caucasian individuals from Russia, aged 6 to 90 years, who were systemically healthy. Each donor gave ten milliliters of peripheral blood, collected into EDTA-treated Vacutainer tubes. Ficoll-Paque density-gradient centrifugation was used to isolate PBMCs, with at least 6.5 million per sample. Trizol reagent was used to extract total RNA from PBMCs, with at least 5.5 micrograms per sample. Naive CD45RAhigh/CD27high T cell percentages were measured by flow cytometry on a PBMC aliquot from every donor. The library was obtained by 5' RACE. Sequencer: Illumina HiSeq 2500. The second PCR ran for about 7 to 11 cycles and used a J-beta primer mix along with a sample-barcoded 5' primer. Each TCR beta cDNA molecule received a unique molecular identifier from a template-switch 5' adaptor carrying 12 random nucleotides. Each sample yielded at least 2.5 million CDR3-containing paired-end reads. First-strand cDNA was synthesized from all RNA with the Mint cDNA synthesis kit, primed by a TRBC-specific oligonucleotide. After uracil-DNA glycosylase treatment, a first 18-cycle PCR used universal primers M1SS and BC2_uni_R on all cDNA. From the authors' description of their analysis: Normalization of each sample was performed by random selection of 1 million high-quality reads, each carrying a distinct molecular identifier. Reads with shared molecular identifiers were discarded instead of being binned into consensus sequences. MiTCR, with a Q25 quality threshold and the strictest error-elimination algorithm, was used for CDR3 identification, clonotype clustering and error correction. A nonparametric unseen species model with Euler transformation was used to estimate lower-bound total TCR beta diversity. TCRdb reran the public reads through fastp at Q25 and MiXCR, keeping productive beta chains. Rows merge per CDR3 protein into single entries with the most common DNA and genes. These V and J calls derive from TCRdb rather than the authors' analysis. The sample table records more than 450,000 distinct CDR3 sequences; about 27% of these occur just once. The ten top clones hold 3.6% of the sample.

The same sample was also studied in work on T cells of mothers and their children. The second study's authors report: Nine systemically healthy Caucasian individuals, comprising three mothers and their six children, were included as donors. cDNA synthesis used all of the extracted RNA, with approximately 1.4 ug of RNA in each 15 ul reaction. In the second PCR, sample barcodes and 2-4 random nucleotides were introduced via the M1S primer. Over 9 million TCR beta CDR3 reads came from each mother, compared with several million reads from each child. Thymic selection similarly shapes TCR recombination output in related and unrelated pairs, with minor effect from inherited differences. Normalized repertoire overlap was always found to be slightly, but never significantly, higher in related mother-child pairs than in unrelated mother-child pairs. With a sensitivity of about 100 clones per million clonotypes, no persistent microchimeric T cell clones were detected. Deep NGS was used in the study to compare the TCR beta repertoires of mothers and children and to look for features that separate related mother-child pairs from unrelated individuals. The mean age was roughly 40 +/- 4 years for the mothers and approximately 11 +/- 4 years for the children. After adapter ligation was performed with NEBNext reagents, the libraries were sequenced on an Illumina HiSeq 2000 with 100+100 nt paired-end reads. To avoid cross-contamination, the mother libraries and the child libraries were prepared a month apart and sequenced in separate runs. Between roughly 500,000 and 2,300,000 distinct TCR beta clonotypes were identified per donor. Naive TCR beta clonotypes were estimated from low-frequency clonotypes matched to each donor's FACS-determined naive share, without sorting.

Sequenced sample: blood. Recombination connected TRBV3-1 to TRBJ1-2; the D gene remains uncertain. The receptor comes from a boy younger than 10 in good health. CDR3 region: CASSNGPQATDGYTF. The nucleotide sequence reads TGTGCCAGCAGCAACGGTCCGCAGGCAACGGATGGCTACACCTTC.